These 9 T cell receptor beta chains share one sample of origin, sequenced in a study of human T cells and chemical hapten exposure. The time point: pre-sensitization, week 0. The sample's treatment: therapeutic diphenylcyclopropenone sensitization with weekly scalp DPC. TCRdb used MiXCR to reprocess the RACE reads, holding one entry per CDR3 protein. The sample shows 180,000 or so distinct CDR3 sequences, under 35% of them seen only once. Source: whole blood, taken in connection with sensitization to the hapten diphenylcyclopropenone (DPC). The receptor source for this set is a woman aged 25-40 years with alopecia areata. Some clones in this sample may be carry-over from other donors' samples.

This clonotype has a count of ten or more. The chain couples TRBV29-1 to TRBJ2-2, with 7 positions matching TRBD2. J gave up 5 bases and V 4 bases, and 7 bases lay outside the gene matches. The germline CDR1 and CDR2 sequences are SQVTM and ANQGSEA. There are 14 residues in the CDR3. The DNA for the CDR3 is TGCAGCGTTGCGACTAGCCTGCTAACCGGGGAGCTGTTTTTT. It yields the protein CSVATSLLTGELFF.

This chain uses TRBV28 with TRBJ2-6, with a possible D match to TRBD2 (6 bases). With 5 bases removed from V and 2 bases from J, the gap between germline ends came to 13 bases. CDR1 and CDR2 from the germline V gene are MDHEN and SYDVKM. This CDR3 is 16 amino acids long. The CDR3 loop is CASSPLGGAGANVLTF. In DNA form, the CDR3 reads TGTGCCAGCAGTCCCCTGGGGGGAGCTGGGGCCAACGTCCTGACTTTC.

The chain links TRBV4-3 to TRBJ2-7, with TRBD1 as a possible D gene (7 bases). CDR1 is LGHNA, CDR2 YSLEER, per germline. V was pared by 1 base and J by 2 bases, with 12 bases between. This CDR3 has 15 residues. CDR3 protein: CASSQGRGVAYEQYF. CDR3 coding DNA: TGCGCCAGCAGCCAAGGCAGGGGGGTTGCCTACGAGCAGTACTTC.

The V gene is TRBV9, the J gene TRBJ1-1, with D tentatively TRBD1 (6 bases). The germline V gene has CDR1 SGDLS and CDR2 YYNGEE. V shed 0 bases and J shed 5 bases, with 14 bases lying between them. This CDR3 has 15 amino acids. CDR3 loop: CASSVGTELLTEAFF. In DNA, the CDR3 is TGTGCCAGCAGCGTAGGGACAGAGCTGTTGACTGAAGCTTTCTTT.

This clonotype was detected only a few times. This sequence joins TRBV28 and TRBJ2-2; 9 nucleotides line up with TRBD1. The CDR3 contains 16 residues. In germline, CDR1 is MDHEN, CDR2 SYDVKM. J was trimmed by 2 bases and V by 6 bases; bases with no gene match: 7. The DNA for the CDR3 is TGTGCCAGCAGAAACCCTACAGGGGGCAACACCGGGGAGCTGTTTTTT. It is translated as CASRNPTGGNTGELFF.

The rearrangement uses TRBV28 and TRBJ2-6; no clear D gene. The CDR3 extends over 19 amino acids. Trimming cost V 3 bases and J 0 bases, with 18 bases left between them. In germline, CDR1 is MDHEN, CDR2 SYDVKM. CDR3 loop: CASSFRRGRKLSGANVLTF. CDR3 bases: TGTGCCAGCAGTTTCCGACGAGGCAGAAAGCTCTCTGGGGCCAACGTCCTGACTTTC.

The gene calls are TRBV28 and TRBJ1-5; D gene unclear. V lost 7 bases and J lost 1, with 8 bases in between. CDR1 is MDHEN, CDR2 SYDVKM, per germline. The CDR3 spans 13 residues. The CDR3 loop is CASMETSNQPQHF. For the CDR3, the DNA is TGTGCCAGCATGGAGACGAGCAATCAGCCCCAGCATTTT.

J is TRBJ2-3 and V is TRBV20-1, with 8 bases aligning to TRBD2. V shed 0 bases and J 2 bases; nucleotides not matched to a gene: 22. The CDR3 has 21 amino acids. Germline V gives CDR1 DFQATT, CDR2 SNEGSKA (reference sequence). CDR3 DNA: TGCAGTGCTAGAGATGGAGGGGACCTACTTAGCGGGACCCCCCACACAGATACGCAGTATTTT. Protein product: CSARDGGDLLSGTPHTDTQYF.

The rearrangement joins TRBV20-1 to TRBJ1-2; tentatively, D is TRBD1 (6 bases). With 7 bases removed from V and 2 bases from J, the gap between germline ends came to 11 bases. The germline CDR1 and CDR2 sequences are DFQATT and SNEGSKA (reference sequence). The CDR3 has 12 amino acids. CDR3 residues: CSGTATNYGYTF. DNA for the CDR3: TGCAGTGGGACAGCTACAAACTATGGCTACACCTTC.